This T cell receptor beta chain stems from a study of regulatory T cells in long-lasting Graves disease. Study results and limitations: A limited number of samples was an acknowledged limitation. Persistent disease exhibited a predilection for TRBV28, TRBJ1-2 and TRBJ2-5. Persistent patients shared more public clonotypes (2,741) than newly diagnosed patients (around 910).

Time point given: newly diagnosed GD, antithyroid drugs for less than 3 months. The TCR library was prepared using RNA isolated from PBMCs. In Xi'an, China, an endocrinology department was the source of patients. This clonotype was observed a few times. The antigen remains undetermined. The CDR3 contains 14 residues. Germline trimming cut 3 bases from V and 5 bases from J; bases unmatched to any gene: 6. Germline CDR1 KGHSH, CDR2 LQKENI. To make TCR beta libraries, researchers used iRepertoire HTBI primers and Arm-PCR of CDR3 regions. TCRdb reprocessed the multiplex PCR reads via MiXCR and lists one record per CDR3 protein. The table records approximately 300,000 distinct CDR3 sequences, roughly 18% of them present only once.

The chain couples TRBV18 to TRBJ2-7, with 8 bases identical to TRBD2. The TCR was taken from a female donor with Graves disease. Material: peripheral blood mononuclear cells (PBMCs), obtained at new diagnosis, from a patient treated with antithyroid drugs. CDR3 sequence reads: CASSPQAGENEQYF. The CDR3 DNA is TGTGCCAGCTCACCGCAAGCGGGAGAGAACGAGCAGTACTTC.